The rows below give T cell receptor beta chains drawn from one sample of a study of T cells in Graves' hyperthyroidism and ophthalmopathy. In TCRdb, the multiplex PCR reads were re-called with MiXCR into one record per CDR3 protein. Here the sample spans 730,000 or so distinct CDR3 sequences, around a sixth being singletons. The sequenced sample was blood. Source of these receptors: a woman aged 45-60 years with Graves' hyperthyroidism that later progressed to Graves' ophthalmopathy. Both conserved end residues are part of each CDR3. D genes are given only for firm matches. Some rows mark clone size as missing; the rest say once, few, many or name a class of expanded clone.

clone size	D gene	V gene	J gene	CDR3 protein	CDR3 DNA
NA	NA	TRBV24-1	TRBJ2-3	CATSDLDTTDTQYF	TGTGCCACCAGTGATTTGGACACTACAGATACGCAGTATTTT
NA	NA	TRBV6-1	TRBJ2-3	CASSERVAGRSDTQYF	TGTGCCAGCAGTGAACGGGTGGCGGGGAGATCAGATACGCAGTATTTT
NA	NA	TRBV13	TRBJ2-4	CASSYPREGTQYF	TGTGCCAGCAGTTACCCCCGCGAGGGGACTCAGTACTTC
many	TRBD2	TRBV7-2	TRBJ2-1	CASSFEASGGAGNEQFF	TGTGCCAGCAGCTTTGAGGCTAGCGGGGGGGCCGGTAATGAGCAGTTCTTC
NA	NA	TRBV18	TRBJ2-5	CASSPEIPSEGETQYF	TGTGCCAGCTCACCAGAGATCCCCTCCGAAGGGGAGACCCAGTACTTC
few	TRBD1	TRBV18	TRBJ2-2	CASSPGQENTGELFF	TGTGCCAGCTCACCGGGACAGGAGAACACCGGGGAGCTGTTTTTT
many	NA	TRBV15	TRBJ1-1	CATSRVFGTDYTEAFF	TGTGCCACCAGCAGAGTGTTCGGCACGGACTACACTGAAGCTTTCTTT
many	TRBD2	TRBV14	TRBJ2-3	CASSRLAGGVSTDTQYF	TGTGCCAGCAGCCGACTAGCGGGGGGAGTCAGCACAGATACGCAGTATTTT
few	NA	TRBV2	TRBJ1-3	CASSPTDPLSSGNTIYF	TGTGCCAGCAGCCCCACGGACCCCCTAAGCTCTGGAAACACCATATATTTT
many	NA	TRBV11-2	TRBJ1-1	CASSLSLGEQGWNTEAFF	TGTGCCAGCAGCTTATCCCTGGGGGAACAGGGTTGGAACACTGAAGCTTTCTTT
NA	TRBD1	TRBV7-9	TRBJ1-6	CASSRPGTGSGSNSPLHF	TGTGCCAGCAGCCGTCCCGGGACAGGGTCGGGTTCGAATTCACCCCTCCACTTT
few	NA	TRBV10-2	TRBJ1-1	CASRAEGGDPEAFF	TGCGCCAGCAGGGCGGAGGGGGGTGACCCTGAAGCTTTCTTT
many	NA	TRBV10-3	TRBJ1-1	CAISESSGFTEAFF	TGTGCCATCAGTGAGTCGTCGGGGTTTACTGAAGCTTTCTTT
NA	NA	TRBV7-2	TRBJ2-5	CASSLFLEETQYF	TGTGCCAGCAGCTTATTCCTCGAAGAGACCCAGTACTTC
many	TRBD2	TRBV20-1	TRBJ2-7	CSAPSGRAVNEQYF	TGCAGTGCTCCCAGCGGGAGGGCCGTGAACGAGCAGTACTTC
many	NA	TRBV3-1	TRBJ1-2	CASTRGYGYTF	TGTGCCAGCACCCGTGGCTATGGCTACACCTTC
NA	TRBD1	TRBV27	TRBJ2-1	CASSSRTGGIISDEQFF	TGTGCCAGCAGTTCACGGACAGGGGGGATTATAAGTGATGAGCAGTTCTTC
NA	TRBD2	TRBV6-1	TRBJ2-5	CASAQAGGAKTQYF	TGTGCCAGCGCTCAAGCGGGGGGTGCGAAGACCCAGTACTTC
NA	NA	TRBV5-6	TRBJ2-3	CASSSGSNTDTQYF	TGTGCCAGCAGCTCGGGAAGTAACACAGATACGCAGTATTTT
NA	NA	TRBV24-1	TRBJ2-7	CATSDMEAQYF	TGTGCCACCAGTGATATGGAGGCGCAGTACTTC
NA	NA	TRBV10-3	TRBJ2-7	CAISESATVPYEQYF	TGTGCCATCAGTGAGTCGGCTACAGTTCCCTACGAGCAGTACTTC
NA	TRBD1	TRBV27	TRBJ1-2	CASSSLFKTGKSGYGYTF	TGTGCCAGCAGTTCCCTATTTAAGACAGGGAAGAGCGGCTATGGCTACACCTTC
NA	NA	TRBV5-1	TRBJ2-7	CASSPPMGHNEQYF	TGCGCCAGCAGTCCCCCGATGGGGCATAACGAGCAGTACTTC
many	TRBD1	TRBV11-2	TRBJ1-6	CASSYLTGSADSPLHF	TGTGCCAGCAGCTATCTGACAGGGAGTGCAGATTCACCCCTCCACTTT
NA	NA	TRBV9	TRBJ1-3	CASSVEGVPGNTIYF	TGTGCCAGCAGCGTAGAGGGGGTACCTGGAAACACCATATATTTT
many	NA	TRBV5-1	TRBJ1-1	CASSLGLENTEAFF	TGCGCCAGCAGCTTAGGTCTGGAGAACACTGAAGCTTTCTTT
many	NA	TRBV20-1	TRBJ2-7	CSASRTEYYEQYF	TGCAGTGCTAGCCGGACGGAATACTACGAGCAGTACTTC
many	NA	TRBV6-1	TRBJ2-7	CASSPGRGGVSYEQYF	TGTGCCAGCAGTCCCGGGAGAGGGGGAGTCTCCTACGAGCAGTACTTC
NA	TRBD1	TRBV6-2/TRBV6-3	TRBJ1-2	CASSDDRVGYTF	TGTGCCAGCAGTGACGACAGGGTTGGCTACACCTTC
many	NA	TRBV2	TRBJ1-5	CASSEARGAGQPQHF	TGTGCCAGCAGTGAAGCTCGGGGGGCAGGCCAGCCCCAGCATTTT
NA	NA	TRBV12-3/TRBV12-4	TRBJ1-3	CASRLQPRSGNTIYF	TGTGCCAGCAGATTACAGCCCCGCTCTGGAAACACCATATATTTT
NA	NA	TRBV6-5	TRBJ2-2	CASSYYGGELFF	TGTGCCAGCAGTTACTACGGCGGGGAGCTGTTTTTT
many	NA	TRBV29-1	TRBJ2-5	CSVRQPEGTQYF	TGCAGCGTGCGACAGCCGGAAGGGACCCAGTACTTC
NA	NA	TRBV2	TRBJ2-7	CASSGKGRAFGSEQYF	TGTGCCAGCAGTGGAAAAGGACGGGCTTTTGGGAGCGAGCAGTACTTC
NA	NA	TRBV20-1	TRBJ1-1	CSARDPRTVQNTEAFF	TGCAGTGCTAGAGACCCCCGGACAGTGCAGAACACTGAAGCTTTCTTT
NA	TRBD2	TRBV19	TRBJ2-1	CASRNSGGPYNEQFF	TGTGCCAGTAGAAATAGCGGGGGGCCCTACAATGAGCAGTTCTTC
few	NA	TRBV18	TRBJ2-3	CASSLAVGLTIPGDTQYF	TGTGCCAGCTCACTCGCGGTTGGGCTAACGATCCCCGGAGATACGCAGTATTTT
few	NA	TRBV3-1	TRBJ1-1	CASSQDRRTGEAFF	TGTGCCAGCAGCCAAGACCGACGGACCGGAGAAGCTTTCTTT
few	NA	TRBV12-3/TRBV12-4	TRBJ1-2	CASSLRTVNYGYTF	TGTGCCAGCAGTTTAAGGACAGTTAACTATGGCTACACCTTC
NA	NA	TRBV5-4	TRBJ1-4	CASSLKRGGSEKLFF	TGTGCCAGCAGCTTGAAAAGGGGAGGGAGCGAAAAACTGTTTTTT
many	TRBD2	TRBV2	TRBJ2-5	CASSGFRGGGQQTQYF	TGTGCCAGCAGTGGATTTCGCGGGGGGGGTCAGCAGACCCAGTACTTC
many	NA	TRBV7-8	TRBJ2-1	CASSLVRRVSHNNEQFF	TGTGCCAGCAGCTTAGTTCGTCGTGTGAGTCATAACAATGAGCAGTTCTTC
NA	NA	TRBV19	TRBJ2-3	CASSIGGAFTDTQYF	TGTGCCAGTAGTATTGGCGGGGCTTTCACAGATACGCAGTATTTT
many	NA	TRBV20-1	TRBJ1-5	CSARLWGDHSNQPQHF	TGCAGTGCTAGACTTTGGGGGGACCATAGCAATCAGCCCCAGCATTTT